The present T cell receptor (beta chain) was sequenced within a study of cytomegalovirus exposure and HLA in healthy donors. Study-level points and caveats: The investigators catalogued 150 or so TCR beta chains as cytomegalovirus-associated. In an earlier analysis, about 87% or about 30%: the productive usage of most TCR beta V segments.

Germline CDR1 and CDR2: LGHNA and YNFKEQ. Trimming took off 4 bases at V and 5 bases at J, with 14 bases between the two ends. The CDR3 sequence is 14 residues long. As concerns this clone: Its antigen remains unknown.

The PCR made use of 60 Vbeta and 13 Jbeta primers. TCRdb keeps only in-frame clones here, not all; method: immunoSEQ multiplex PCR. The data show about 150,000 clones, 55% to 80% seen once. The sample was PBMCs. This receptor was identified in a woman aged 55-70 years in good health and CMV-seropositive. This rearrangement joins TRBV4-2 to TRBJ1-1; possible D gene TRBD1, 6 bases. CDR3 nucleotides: TGTGCCAGCAGCCTCTCAGGGGCAGGAACTGAAGCTTTCTTT. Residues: CASSLSGAGTEAFF.